This T cell receptor beta chain stems from a study of response to subunit inactivated influenza vaccine. This CDR3 region has 11 residues. Trimming shortened V by 6 bases and J by 3 bases, and 9 bases separated the two germline ends. The V gene's germline CDR1 is SQVTM and CDR2 ANQGSEA. Broader study findings: Researchers suggested that each seasonal influenza vaccination recruits few new T cells.

TCRdb processed the RT-PCR reads anew with MiXCR; each CDR3 protein has one entry. Among about 190,000 distinct CDR3 sequences listed, about 15% were seen once. This clonotype was counted a few times. Its antigen is unknown. This specimen was CD8+ T cells sorted from PBMCs, taken around 5 days after vaccination. The chain joins TRBV29-1 to TRBJ2-7; D not resolved. The source is a man aged 50 to 59 who received an inactivated influenza vaccine. The CDR3 DNA sequence: TGCAGCGTAATCAAACGCTACGAGCAGTACTTC. Its translation is CSVIKRYEQYF.